This entry is about one T cell receptor (beta chain). This record belongs to a study of control samples from healthy donors and cancer patients. V lost 3 bases and J lost 4, with 16 bases in between. This CDR3 comprises 15 residues. CDR1 is GTSNPN, CDR2 SVGIG, per germline (reference sequence). Clones were sequenced by immunoSEQ multiplex PCR, and TCRdb holds only the in-frame ones, with some missing. Seen here are around 90,000 clones, approximately 86% observed once, and the top ten hold around a fifth. The sample comprised blood. The sequence was collected from a man aged 25-40 years in good health. The chain recombines TRBV30 with TRBJ1-5; possibly TRBD1 for D (6 bases). The DNA of the CDR3 is TGTGCCTGGAGGCGAGAACGTCAGGGGAATCAGCCCCAGCATTTT. Translated, it gives CAWRRERQGNQPQHF.